This T cell receptor beta chain was retrieved from a study of beta chain features in type 1 diabetes. In its sample, this clone was seen a few times. Its antigen is not known. The sequenced template was cDNA made from the entire isolated RNA. Deep immunoSEQ sequencing covered naive, central memory and regulatory T cell samples. Using immunoSEQ multiplex PCR, the repertoire was profiled, and TCRdb retains in-frame clones only, with some absent. This sample yields 900,000 or so clones, of which 17% are seen a single time; 0.02% to 0.025% belongs to the top ten. Study outcomes and limitations: Shortening that was moderate but significant affected the TCRB CDR3s of Type 1 diabetes patients in all four CD4+ subsets.

The V end was cut by 4 bases, the J end by 5 bases, with 12 bases between. Germline assignment: CDR1 SGHTA and CDR2 FQGNSA. The CDR3 is made up of 14 amino acids. The clonotype comes from a young woman in good health. The rearrangement uses TRBV7-2 and TRBJ1-5; D unresolved. Sequenced input: naive CD4+ T cells from blood. The CDR3 region is CASSSTGGHQPQHF. CDR3 nucleotide sequence: TGTGCCAGCAGCTCGACGGGCGGACATCAGCCCCAGCATTTT.